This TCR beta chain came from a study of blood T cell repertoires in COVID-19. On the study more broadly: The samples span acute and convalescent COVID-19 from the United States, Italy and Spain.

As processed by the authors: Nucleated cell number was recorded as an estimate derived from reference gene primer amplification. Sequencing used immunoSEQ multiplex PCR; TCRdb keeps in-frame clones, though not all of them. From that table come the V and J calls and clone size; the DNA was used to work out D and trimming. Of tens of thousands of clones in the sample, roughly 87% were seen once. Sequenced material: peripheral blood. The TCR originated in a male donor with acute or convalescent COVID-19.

CDR3 sequence (DNA): TGTGCCAGCATCCGGTCCTTGGACTCGGAGACCCAGTACTTC. It encodes CASIRSLDSETQYF. The rearrangement links TRBV6-5 to TRBJ2-5, with TRBD2 as a possible D gene (5 bases). CDR1 is MNHEY, CDR2 SVGAGI, per germline. Trimming took off 7 bases at V and 5 bases at J, with 17 bases between the two ends. The length of the CDR3 is 14 residues.